This is a list of T cell receptor beta chains from one sample in a study of blood T cell repertoires in COVID-19. The method was immunoSEQ multiplex PCR; TCRdb's version includes in-frame clones alone and lacks a portion of them. The table lists fewer than 70,000 clones, approximately 90% of them singletons. Sequenced sample: peripheral blood. The receptor set was obtained from a woman between 65 and 79 years old with active COVID-19. The CDR3 runs from the conserved cysteine through the conserved F or W. Each record gives: D gene, V gene, J gene, clone size, CDR3 DNA, CDR3 protein. D genes are given only for firm matches. Not all rows give a size; the values are once, few, many and, for expanded clones, a class.

d_gene: TRBD2; v_gene: TRBV4-2; j_gene: TRBJ2-1; abundance: .; CDR3nt: TGTGCCAGCAGCCAGACGGTCGGGGCGGGAGTTCTTGCCAATGAGCAGTTCTTC; CDR3aa: CASSQTVGAGVLANEQFF
d_gene: TRBD1; v_gene: TRBV19; j_gene: TRBJ2-1; abundance: once; CDR3nt: TGTGCCAGTATCGATATTGGATCAGGGGGCTACAATGAGCAGTTCTTC; CDR3aa: CASIDIGSGGYNEQFF
d_gene: .; v_gene: TRBV15; j_gene: TRBJ1-4; abundance: .; CDR3nt: TGTGCCACCAGCAGACATCTACAGGGTGATGAAAAACTGTTTTTT; CDR3aa: CATSRHLQGDEKLFF
d_gene: .; v_gene: TRBV9; j_gene: TRBJ2-7; abundance: few; CDR3nt: TGTGCCAGCAGCGTAGTCCCTAGCAGCTCCTACGAGCAGTACTTC; CDR3aa: CASSVVPSSSYEQYF
d_gene: TRBD1; v_gene: TRBV18; j_gene: TRBJ2-7; abundance: .; CDR3nt: TGTGCCAGCTCCCGAGACAGGGGGTTCTACGAGCAGTACTTC; CDR3aa: CASSRDRGFYEQYF
d_gene: .; v_gene: TRBV10-3; j_gene: TRBJ2-7; abundance: .; CDR3nt: TGTGCCATCAGTTCCATAGCGGCAAGAGACGAGCAGTACTTC; CDR3aa: CAISSIAARDEQYF
d_gene: .; v_gene: TRBV6-1; j_gene: TRBJ1-6; abundance: .; CDR3nt: TGTGCCAGCAGTGAAGCCACAGGGCTGAGGAATTCACCCCTCCACTTT; CDR3aa: CASSEATGLRNSPLHF
d_gene: .; v_gene: TRBV28; j_gene: TRBJ2-7; abundance: .; CDR3nt: TGTGCCAGCAGTTTATTCCAGGGTGGCGAGCAGTACTTC; CDR3aa: CASSLFQGGEQYF
d_gene: .; v_gene: TRBV24-1; j_gene: TRBJ1-2; abundance: .; CDR3nt: TGTGCCACCAGGACGACCGGGGGGGGCTATGGCTACACCTTC; CDR3aa: CATRTTGGGYGYTF
d_gene: TRBD1; v_gene: TRBV5-1; j_gene: TRBJ1-2; abundance: .; CDR3nt: TGCGCCAGCAGCTTGAGACAGGGCGAGGAGGGCTACACCTTC; CDR3aa: CASSLRQGEEGYTF
d_gene: TRBD1; v_gene: TRBV10-3; j_gene: TRBJ2-7; abundance: .; CDR3nt: TGTGCCATCACCGGACAGGAAACCTACGAGCAGTACTTC; CDR3aa: CAITGQETYEQYF
d_gene: TRBD1; v_gene: TRBV7-8; j_gene: TRBJ1-1; abundance: .; CDR3nt: TGTGCCAGCAGCACGGACAGGGCGGTAGCTTTCTTT; CDR3aa: CASSTDRAVAFF
d_gene: .; v_gene: TRBV2; j_gene: TRBJ2-5; abundance: .; CDR3nt: TGTGCCAGCAGTCCCCCAGGCCAAGAGACCCAGTACTTC; CDR3aa: CASSPPGQETQYF
d_gene: .; v_gene: TRBV7-9; j_gene: TRBJ1-5; abundance: .; CDR3nt: TGTGCCAGCAGCCCCATAAGGGGAGGGTTGAAACCCCAGCATTTT; CDR3aa: CASSPIRGGLKPQHF
d_gene: TRBD2; v_gene: TRBV6-2/TRBV6-3; j_gene: TRBJ2-7; abundance: .; CDR3nt: TGTGCCAGCAGTTCCGAGCGGGAGGGTGAGCAGTACTTC; CDR3aa: CASSSEREGEQYF
d_gene: TRBD2; v_gene: TRBV7-3; j_gene: TRBJ2-5; abundance: .; CDR3nt: TGTGCCAGCAGCTCTATAGCGGGAGGGCCGTGGGAGACCCAGTACTTC; CDR3aa: CASSSIAGGPWETQYF
d_gene: .; v_gene: TRBV28; j_gene: TRBJ1-3; abundance: few; CDR3nt: TGTGCCAGCAGTTTAGGACAGTTCGCTGGAAACACCATATATTTT; CDR3aa: CASSLGQFAGNTIYF
d_gene: .; v_gene: TRBV7-8; j_gene: TRBJ1-1; abundance: .; CDR3nt: TGTGCCAGCAGCCGCCTTGTAGACACTGAAGCTTTCTTT; CDR3aa: CASSRLVDTEAFF
d_gene: TRBD1; v_gene: TRBV2; j_gene: TRBJ1-2; abundance: .; CDR3nt: TGTGCCAGCAGTGGGGACAGCTATGGCTACACCTTC; CDR3aa: CASSGDSYGYTF
d_gene: TRBD2; v_gene: TRBV27; j_gene: TRBJ2-5; abundance: .; CDR3nt: TGTGCCAGCAGACCTAGCGGGGGGGGACTGGGGACCCAGTACTTC; CDR3aa: CASRPSGGGLGTQYF
d_gene: TRBD2; v_gene: TRBV7-3; j_gene: TRBJ2-2; abundance: few; CDR3nt: TGTGCCAGCAGCTTTACTAGCGGGACCGGGGAGCTGTTTTTT; CDR3aa: CASSFTSGTGELFF
d_gene: TRBD1; v_gene: TRBV12-3/TRBV12-4; j_gene: TRBJ2-7; abundance: .; CDR3nt: TGTGCCAGCAGTCGGGACAGGGTAAACGAGCAGTACTTC; CDR3aa: CASSRDRVNEQYF
d_gene: .; v_gene: TRBV11-1; j_gene: TRBJ2-3; abundance: .; CDR3nt: TGTGCCAGCAGCTCAAGAGGGACGGGACTCACAGATACGCAGTATTTT; CDR3aa: CASSSRGTGLTDTQYF
d_gene: .; v_gene: TRBV6-6; j_gene: TRBJ2-7; abundance: .; CDR3nt: TGTGCCAGCAGTTACTCAAGGGGCTACGAGCAGTACTTC; CDR3aa: CASSYSRGYEQYF